The 16 T cell receptor beta chains given below trace back to one sample, sequenced in a study of cytomegalovirus exposure and HLA in healthy donors. A multiplex PCR was run with 60 Vbeta primers and 13 Jbeta primers. Profiled with immunoSEQ multiplex PCR; TCRdb holds only in-frame clones, not every one. Of over 150,000 clones in the sample, 80% to 90% were seen once. The sample comprised PBMCs. Source of these receptors: a man aged 25-40 years in good health and CMV-seropositive.

This chain joins TRBV2 and TRBJ2-5, with TRBD1 matching 7 bases. Germline CDR1 and CDR2: SNHLY and FYNNEI. V shed 6 bases and J 4 bases; nucleotides not matched to a gene: 20. The CDR3 is 18 amino acids. The CDR3 DNA reads TGTGCCAGCAGAACGGGACAGAGCGCTTTCTCCGCCACAGAGACCCAGTACTTC. Its protein is CASRTGQSAFSATETQYF.

The CDR3 protein is CASSVSGSQETQYF. In DNA form, the CDR3 reads TGTGCCAGTAGCGTCTCCGGGTCCCAAGAGACCCAGTACTTC. The chain links TRBV19 to TRBJ2-5; no clear D gene. Germline assignment: CDR1 LNHDA and CDR2 SQIVND (reference sequence). CDR3 length: 14 residues. V gave up 6 bases and J gave up 1 base, with 12 bases separating them.

This chain joins TRBV5-4 and TRBJ2-5; 10 bases are shared with TRBD2. After removal of 3 bases from V and 3 bases from J, the junction contained 8 bases not matched to a gene. CDR1 is SGHNT, CDR2 YYREEE, per germline (reference sequence). The CDR3 loop spans 16 amino acids. CDR3 bases: TGTGCCAGCAGCTCGACTCGGACTAGCGGAGAAGAGACCCAGTACTTC. Translated, it gives CASSSTRTSGEETQYF.

The CDR3, as DNA: TGTGCCAGCAGCCAACTCGGGGTAACTGAAGCTTTCTTT. Protein product: CASSQLGVTEAFF. The V and J genes are TRBV14 and TRBJ1-1; D call uncertain. Trimming shortened V by 2 bases and J by 5 bases, and 9 bases separated the two germline ends. The CDR3 is 13 residues long. CDR1 SGHDN and CDR2 FVKESK come from the germline V gene.

This sequence joins TRBV7-6 and TRBJ1-4; perhaps TRBD1 as D (6 bases). The CDR3 has 16 residues. CDR1 is SGHVS, CDR2 FNYEAQ, per germline. Between the trimmed V and J ends, which lost 2 bases and 7 bases, there was a span of 17 bases. CDR3 sequence (DNA): TGTGCCAGCAGCTTATCCTTACCAGGGGCAGGTGAAAAACTGTTTTTT. Encoded protein: CASSLSLPGAGEKLFF.

The CDR3 DNA follows: TGTGCCAGCAGCTTTACGGGCAGGGCCCAAGGGGAGCTGTTTTTT. Protein: CASSFTGRAQGELFF. V is TRBV5-6 and J is TRBJ2-2, with D possibly matching TRBD1 (5 bases). V was clipped by 2 bases and J by 8 bases, with 16 bases between them. The germline V gene has CDR1 SGHDT and CDR2 YYEEEE. This CDR3 comprises 15 residues.

The CDR3 sequence is CASSSSGTGGGYGYTF. The DNA of the CDR3 is TGTGCCAGCAGTTCCTCCGGGACAGGGGGTGGCTATGGCTACACCTTC. The genes are TRBV6-5 and TRBJ1-2; 11 bases map to TRBD1. Losses at the gene ends were 4 bases for V and 4 bases for J; bases not matched to a gene: 8. Germline V gene lookup returns CDR1 MNHEY and CDR2 SVGAGI. The length of the CDR3 is 16 residues.

This chain uses TRBV6-5 with TRBJ1-5, with D possibly being TRBD1 (6 bases). V lost 5 bases and J 7 bases, leaving 12 bases between the germline ends. CDR1 MNHEY and CDR2 SVGAGI come from the germline V gene. The CDR3 runs to 13 residues. The CDR3 bases are TGTGCCAGCAGTCACAGGGTTAGACAGCCCCAGCATTTT. Translated: CASSHRVRQPQHF.

This chain connects TRBV4-2 to TRBJ2-7; 12 positions match TRBD2. The CDR3 sequence is 19 residues long. Germline values: CDR1 LGHNA, CDR2 YNFKEQ. With V trimmed by 1 base and J by 0 bases, 10 bases remained unmatched. CDR3 in amino acids: CASSQGALAGGLSSYEQYV. The CDR3 DNA sequence: TGTGCCAGCAGCCAAGGTGCACTAGCGGGGGGACTGAGCTCCTACGAGCAGTACGTC.

V usage is TRBV5-5 and J usage is TRBJ2-1, with 7 nucleotides matching TRBD1. The CDR3 length is 15 residues. V dropped 4 bases and J dropped 3; count of bases not matched to a gene: 7. The germline V gene has CDR1 SGHKS and CDR2 YYEKEE (reference sequence). CDR3 region: CASSPTGLGYNEQFF. The DNA for the CDR3 is TGTGCCAGCAGCCCGACAGGGCTGGGCTACAATGAGCAGTTCTTC.

This chain uses TRBV4-1 with TRBJ2-5; D is ambiguous. Germline values: CDR1 MGHRA, CDR2 YSYEKL. The CDR3 has 14 amino acids. V was trimmed by 0 bases and J by 2 bases, leaving 7 bases between them. The CDR3 nucleotides are TGCGCCAGCAGCCAAGATCCATTTCAAGAGACCCAGTACTTC. This codes for CASSQDPFQETQYF.

The chain combines TRBV7-3 with TRBJ2-5; TRBD2 is a possible D gene (6 bases). The germline gives CDR1 SGHTA, CDR2 FQGTGA. This CDR3 has 14 residues. The V end was cut by 5 bases, the J end by 7 bases, with 17 bases between. The DNA for the CDR3 is TGTGCCAGCAGCGCCCCTTTGGAGGGCGGGACCCAGTACTTC. This codes for CASSAPLEGGTQYF.

This chain links TRBV15 with TRBJ1-5; D remains ambiguous. Germline CDR1 and CDR2: LNHNV and YYDKDF (reference sequence). The V end lost 1 base, the J end lost 7 bases, and 8 bases lay between the germline ends. This CDR3 region has 13 residues. The CDR3 sequence is CATSRVVQQPQHF. CDR3 nucleotides: TGTGCCACCAGCAGAGTCGTACAGCAGCCCCAGCATTTT.

The chain recombines TRBV19 with TRBJ1-1, with TRBD1 as a possible D gene (6 bases). The CDR3 length is 15 residues. Looked up from germline, CDR1 is LNHDA and CDR2 is SQIVND (reference sequence). V lost 2 bases and J 1 base, leaving 11 bases between the germline ends. The CDR3 loop reads CASSILGQTNTEAFF. The CDR3 DNA is TGTGCCAGTAGTATACTTGGACAGACGAACACTGAAGCTTTCTTT.

This sequence joins TRBV7-9 and TRBJ2-7; perhaps TRBD2 as D (6 bases). Germline V gene sequence: CDR1 SEHNR, CDR2 FQNEAQ (reference sequence). The CDR3 spans 15 residues. V lost 0 bases and J 5 bases, leaving 14 bases between the germline ends. CDR3 loop: CASSLAGELAHEQYF. The CDR3 nucleotides read TGTGCCAGCAGCTTAGCTGGGGAGCTAGCGCACGAGCAGTACTTC.

The chain recombines TRBV28 with TRBJ1-2, with 7 bases lining up with TRBD1. Germline V gene data show CDR1 as MDHEN and CDR2 as SYDVKM. V was clipped by 5 bases and J by 5 bases; unmatched bases: 11. The CDR3 has 15 amino acids. For the CDR3, the DNA is TGTGCCAGCAGTCACCCTGGGACAGAGAATTATGGCTACACCTTC. Protein: CASSHPGTENYGYTF.